This T cell receptor (beta chain) came from a study of blood T cell repertoires in COVID-19. Whole-study context: Sample material is recorded as cDNA or gDNA derived from T cells, B-cell-depleted T cells, or PBMCs.

This clone appeared once. The germline gives CDR1 MGHDK, CDR2 SYGVNS. This CDR3 has 14 amino acids. V was trimmed by 3 bases and J by 10 bases, leaving 16 bases between them. Exposed study participants had met a COVID-19 case within 2 weeks before entry. Profiling relied on immunoSEQ multiplex PCR, and the TCRdb table lists in-frame clones only, not all of them. The table shows roughly 430,000 clones, with 70% to 90% occurring only once. This sequence joins TRBV25-1 and TRBJ2-1; D may be TRBD2 (5 bases). This clonotype originated in a woman under 30 who had been exposed to COVID-19. The sample was PBMCs or T cells enriched from blood (not recorded which). CDR3 sequence (DNA): TGTGCCAGCAGTGAGGTCGGGGTAGACTCGGAGCAGTTCTTC. Protein: CASSEVGVDSEQFF.